The TCR beta chain under discussion was sequenced for a study of beta chain features in type 1 diabetes. About this clone: Its antigen is not known.

Study-level findings and limits: Across patients, naive, central memory and Treg TCRB repertoires exhibited apparently greater similarity than was observed across healthy donors.

With 4 bases removed from V and 2 bases from J, the gap between germline ends came to 8 bases. The CDR3 runs 13 residues. Germline V gives CDR1 SGHDT, CDR2 YYEEEE. Reverse transcription of all isolated RNA meant that expressed TCRB transcripts were sequenced. Assay: immunoSEQ multiplex PCR; the TCRdb copy retains only in-frame clones and omits some. Of about 330,000 clones detected, about 11% appear once; the ten largest clones hold about 0.014%. The TCR sequence derives from a woman aged 25 to 45 in good health. The source material was naive CD4+ T cells from blood. The chain has TRBV5-6 and TRBJ2-3; D is unresolved. CDR3 nucleotide sequence: TGTGCCAGCAGCGAAGGAGTCACAGATACGCAGTATTTT. Its protein is CASSEGVTDTQYF.